This note documents a single TCR beta chain sequence. There is no known antigen for this receptor. No qualities accompany the bases; no much larger clone lies one base away. This record belongs to a study of blood T cells in healthy people across ages (dated by TCRdb to between 2014 and 2017). Study-level background: In model experiments, template switching captured roughly one uniquely barcoded TCR beta cDNA molecule for every two T cells. Two additional independent replicas of 1 million unique cDNA reads from the same blood draw were analyzed for two donors (one aged 18 to 29 and one aged 80 or older). Using deep sequencing normalized with unique cDNA molecular identifiers, the study measured how TCR beta repertoire diversity changes with age. To avoid experimental bias, donors of different ages were randomly spread across the sequencing lanes. Donors were grouped into four age groups: young (average roughly 16 years), middle-aged (39), aged (around 66) and long-lived (roughly 80).

Donors were under 40 systemically healthy Caucasian individuals from Russia aged roughly 6 to 90 years. Approximately 9 milliliters of peripheral blood were collected from each donor into EDTA-treated Vacutainer tubes. Ficoll-Paque density-gradient centrifugation was used to isolate PBMCs, with at least 6 million obtained per sample. Total RNA was extracted from PBMCs with Trizol reagent, with at least 6 micrograms obtained per sample. Naive CD45RAhigh/CD27high T cell percentages were measured by flow cytometry on a PBMC aliquot from every donor. The CDR3 spans 15 residues, from the cysteine through the phenylalanine. The entry retains the CDR3 DNA only, 45 bases that are in frame from base 1. Relative to germline, V is missing 0 bases and J is missing 13 bases, with 13 bases of the junction outside any gene match. For CDR1 and CDR2, the germline V gene lists SGHRS and YFSETQ. The library was generated by 5' RACE. Sequencing took place on an Illumina HiSeq 2500. A second PCR of roughly 7 to 11 cycles was run with a J-beta primer mix and a sample-barcoded 5' primer. A template-switch 5' adaptor carrying 12 random nucleotides introduced a unique molecular identifier onto each TCR beta cDNA molecule. Each sample yielded at least 3 million CDR3-containing paired-end reads. First-strand cDNA synthesis was performed from all RNA using the Mint cDNA synthesis kit, with priming by a TRBC-specific oligonucleotide. Following uracil-DNA glycosylase treatment, all cDNA underwent a first 18-cycle PCR with the universal primers M1SS and BC2_uni_R. For the original study's pipeline: For normalization, 1 million high-quality reads, each with a distinct molecular identifier, were randomly selected from each sample. Reads sharing molecular identifiers were discarded rather than binned into consensus sequences. MiTCR, run with a Q25 quality threshold and the strictest error-elimination algorithm, handled CDR3 identification, clonotype clustering and error correction. A nonparametric unseen species model with Euler transformation was used to estimate lower-bound total TCR beta diversity. TCRdb took the public reads, trimmed them with fastp at Q25, ran MiXCR for clone calling and kept in-frame beta chains. Every entry covers one CDR3 protein and lists the most common genes and DNA from its rows. Here the V and J calls rest on TCRdb's processing, not on the authors' analysis. The sample contains about 1.5 million distinct CDR3 sequences, approximately 39% of them found a single time. About 4% of the sample is held by the ten biggest clonotypes.

General study outcomes and caveats: Estimates of total diversity from one million sequenced T cells were regarded as lower bounds and underestimates. The long-lived group showed more naive CD4+ T cells, fewer expanded clones and increased TCR diversity than the aged group, suggesting age selection. As age increased, observed TCR beta diversity per million T cells dropped in a roughly linear way, and a significant reduction was already evident by age 40. The percentage of naive T cells measured by flow cytometry correlated strongly with observed TCR beta diversity. Bulk unsorted PBMC profiling prevented conclusive comparison of naive and antigen-experienced compartments. Because donor CMV infection status was unknown, age-related changes in expanded clonotypes were potentially confounded.

The sequencing sample was made of blood. The receptor's source is a woman under 30 in good health. The chain is encoded by TRBV5-1 joined to TRBJ2-4; TRBD2 matches 7 bases in the middle. The sequence in DNA is TGCGCCAGCAGCTTGGGACTAGCAAACTACAATGAGCAGTACTTC. It encodes CASSLGLANYNEQYF.